Below, 32 T cell receptor beta chains from the same sample are listed, as sequenced in a study of blood T cell repertoires in COVID-19. TCRdb keeps only in-frame clones here, not all; method: immunoSEQ multiplex PCR. The sample lists about 130,000 clones; around 88% were seen once. Sequencing was performed on peripheral blood. Receptors were obtained from a man in his sixties with COVID-19, enrolled during active disease.

V is TRBV7-2 and J is TRBJ1-2, with TRBD1 as a possible D gene (5 bases). Trimming cost V 0 bases and J 8 bases, with 19 bases left between them. The CDR3 has 16 residues. Germline loops: CDR1 SGHTA, CDR2 FQGNSA. CDR3 amino acids: CASSLAFGRGADGYTF. The DNA for the CDR3 is TGTGCCAGCAGCTTAGCGTTCGGTAGGGGTGCCGACGGCTACACCTTC.

The genes are TRBV7-9 and TRBJ2-3; 9 nucleotides match TRBD2. This CDR3 has 17 residues. The V and J ends lost 5 bases and 5 bases, in that order; junction bases with no gene match: 14. CDR1 SEHNR and CDR2 FQNEAQ come from the germline V gene (reference sequence). CDR3 residues: CASSPYSGLAGLDTQYF. DNA for the CDR3: TGTGCCAGCAGCCCCTATTCGGGGCTAGCGGGGTTAGATACGCAGTATTTT.

The V gene is TRBV30, the J gene TRBJ1-2; 10 bases match TRBD1. Looked up from germline, CDR1 is GTSNPN and CDR2 is SVGIG (reference sequence). The CDR3 totals 15 residues. Losses at the gene ends were 0 bases for V and 5 bases for J; bases not matched to a gene: 6. The CDR3 region is CAWSVRRTGGYGYTF. For the CDR3, the DNA is TGTGCCTGGAGTGTACGGAGGACAGGGGGGTATGGCTACACCTTC.

V and J are TRBV5-1 and TRBJ1-3; D unclear. CDR1 and CDR2 from the germline V gene are SGHRS and YFSETQ. V shed 2 bases and J shed 4 bases, with 16 bases lying between them. The CDR3 extends over 16 amino acids. The CDR3 sequence is CASSFAGSTDGNTIYF. The CDR3 DNA reads TGCGCCAGCAGCTTCGCGGGGTCCACGGACGGAAACACCATATATTTT.

For this clone: The junction departs from the called germline gene at one end, perhaps through a read error. The chain couples TRBV19 to TRBJ2-1; the match to TRBD2 covers 9 bases. This CDR3 has 14 residues. Germline lookup yields CDR1 LNHDA and CDR2 SQIVND (reference sequence). CDR3 amino acids: CASTIAGAYNEQFF. As DNA, the CDR3 is TGTGCCAGTACTATAGCGGGGGCCTACAATGAGCAGTTCTTC.

The CDR3 loop reads CAWSVGGTSYEQYF. As DNA, the CDR3 is TGTGCCTGGAGTGTCGGAGGGACCTCCTACGAGCAGTACTTC. J is TRBJ2-7 and V is TRBV30; a possible D gene is TRBD2 (6 bases). This CDR3 is 14 amino acids long. Per germline, CDR1 GTSNPN and CDR2 SVGIG (reference sequence). The V and J ends lost 0 bases and 0 bases respectively, with 9 bases between them.

This chain joins TRBV5-8 and TRBJ1-2; TRBD1 aligns across 8 bases. V shed 4 bases and J 3 bases; nucleotides not matched to a gene: 17. Germline-derived CDR1 and CDR2 are SGHTS and YDEGEE. The CDR3 loop spans 18 amino acids. CDR3 sequence: CASSPDLAGGLSYYGYTF. The CDR3 DNA sequence: TGTGCCAGCAGCCCCGACCTTGCAGGGGGCCTTTCTTACTATGGCTACACCTTC.

This rearrangement joins TRBV9 to TRBJ1-1, with 8 bases fitting TRBD1. V trimming: 0 bases; J trimming: 2 bases; junction bases outside the gene matches: 3. Germline V gene lookup returns CDR1 SGDLS and CDR2 YYNGEE. The CDR3 is 15 amino acids. CDR3 residues: CASSVGPGGNTEAFF. For the CDR3, the DNA is TGTGCCAGCAGCGTAGGGCCAGGGGGCAACACTGAAGCTTTCTTT.

The rearrangement joins TRBV2 to TRBJ1-5, with 8 bases matching TRBD1. Germline CDR1 reads SNHLY; CDR2 reads FYNNEI. V trimming: 6 bases; J trimming: 3 bases; junction bases outside the gene matches: 1. There are 13 residues in the CDR3. The CDR3 DNA reads as TGTGCCAGCAGGGACAGGGTCAATCAGCCCCAGCATTTT. Translating it yields CASRDRVNQPQHF. Supplemented by reference TRBV2 and TRBJ1-5, the full variable domain reads EPEVTQTPSHQVTQMGQEVILRCVPISNHLYFYWYRQILGQKVEFLVSFYNNEISEKSEIFDDQFSVERPDGSNFTLKIRSTKLEDSAMYFCASRDRVNQPQHFGDGTRLSIL.

This clone was detected a few times. The V and J genes are TRBV19 and TRBJ1-6; a possible D gene is TRBD1 (5 bases). V lost 4 bases and J lost 6, with 13 bases in between. CDR3 size: 15 residues. Germline loops: CDR1 LNHDA, CDR2 SQIVND (reference sequence). CDR3: CASSTEGVINSPLHF. In nucleotides, the CDR3 is TGTGCCAGTAGTACCGAAGGGGTGATTAATTCACCCCTCCACTTT.

The chain has TRBV30 and TRBJ1-4, with D perhaps TRBD1 (5 bases). V lost 4 bases and J lost 3, with 15 bases in between. The CDR3 extends over 15 amino acids. The germline V gene has CDR1 GTSNPN and CDR2 SVGIG (reference sequence). The DNA for the CDR3 is TGTGCCTGGACCCCCCTGACAGAGCCTAATGAAAAACTGTTTTTT. Encoded protein: CAWTPLTEPNEKLFF.

The genes are TRBV2 and TRBJ1-1, with D possibly being TRBD1 (6 bases). Trimming took off 5 bases at V and 5 bases at J, with 12 bases between the two ends. This CDR3 contains 13 residues. Per germline, CDR1 SNHLY and CDR2 FYNNEI. In nucleotides, the CDR3 is TGTGCCAGCAGTCGGACAGAGAGGACTGAAGCTTTCTTT. This encodes CASSRTERTEAFF.

The chain couples TRBV11-2 to TRBJ1-2, with no clear D. The CDR3 is made up of 13 amino acids. The germline V gene has CDR1 SGHAT and CDR2 FQNNGV. Trimming took off 8 bases at V and 1 base at J, with 11 bases between the two ends. In DNA form, the CDR3 reads TGTGCCAGCGCTGCGACATTTAACTATGGCTACACCTTC. Translated, it gives CASAATFNYGYTF.

V usage is TRBV27 and J usage is TRBJ2-2; perhaps TRBD2 as D (5 bases). Germline V gives CDR1 MNHEY, CDR2 SMNVEV (reference sequence). This CDR3 is built from 13 residues. The V and J ends lost 5 bases and 5 bases respectively, with 9 bases between them. The CDR3 loop reads CASSQPGTGELFF. CDR3 nucleotide sequence: TGTGCCAGCAGTCAACCGGGGACCGGGGAGCTGTTTTTT.

The chain carries TRBV5-1 and TRBJ2-3, with TRBD2 matching 10 bases. The germline V gene encodes CDR1 SGHRS and CDR2 YFSETQ. V lost 0 bases and J lost 5; bases outside the gene matches: 6. The CDR3 consists of 16 residues. Here the CDR3 DNA reads TGCGCCAGCAGCTTGGCGCCTAGCGGGGGATTAGATACGCAGTATTTT. Translating gives CASSLAPSGGLDTQYF.

This chain connects TRBV12-5 to TRBJ2-3; 8 bases match TRBD2. The V and J ends lost 2 bases and 1 base, in that order; junction bases with no gene match: 5. The V gene's germline CDR1 is LGHNT and CDR2 FRNRAP. This CDR3 is built from 16 residues. The CDR3 region has the DNA TGTGCTAGTGGTTTGTCAGCGGGGGTGGGCACAGATACGCAGTATTTT. The encoded protein is CASGLSAGVGTDTQYF.

V and J are TRBV7-8 and TRBJ1-3; tentative D call: TRBD1 (5 bases). CDR1 is SGHVS and CDR2 is FQNEAQ in the germline V gene. The CDR3 spans 13 residues. V gave up 7 bases and J gave up 2 bases, with 9 bases separating them. The CDR3, as DNA: TGTGCCAGCAACCAAGGGGCTGGAAACACCATATATTTT. Its translation: CASNQGAGNTIYF.

This chain connects TRBV5-5 to TRBJ1-5; maybe TRBD1 (6 bases). This CDR3 region has 16 residues. V was cut by 0 bases and J by 4 bases, with 14 bases left in between. CDR1 is SGHKS and CDR2 is YYEKEE in the germline V gene (reference sequence). This CDR3 is CASSLGARGENQPQHF. CDR3 bases: TGTGCCAGCAGCTTGGGGGCCAGGGGCGAGAATCAGCCCCAGCATTTT.

This clone was counted a few times. The chain links TRBV5-1 to TRBJ2-1; 7 bases match TRBD2. CDR1 and CDR2 (germline): SGHRS, YFSETQ. V dropped 0 bases and J dropped 7; count of bases not matched to a gene: 7. This CDR3 has 15 residues. The CDR3 is CASSLEAGRGNEQFF. CDR3 coding DNA: TGCGCCAGCAGCTTGGAGGCGGGGCGGGGGAATGAGCAGTTCTTC.

The chain carries TRBV30 and TRBJ1-3; D may be TRBD1 (5 bases). Trimming left V 3 bases short and J 2 bases short, with 8 bases between. Germline CDR1 and CDR2: GTSNPN and SVGIG (reference sequence). There are 13 residues in the CDR3. CDR3 loop: CAWRPGAGNTIYF. CDR3 DNA sequence: TGTGCCTGGAGGCCGGGGGCTGGAAACACCATATATTTT.

The chain combines TRBV10-3 with TRBJ1-2, with TRBD1 as a possible D gene (6 bases). The CDR3 runs 14 residues. V gave up 11 bases and J gave up 8 bases, with 24 bases separating them. Germline loops: CDR1 ENHRY, CDR2 SYGVKD. Written as DNA, the CDR3 is TGTGCCGCGCTTGCGGACAGATCCTTAGGGGGCTACACCTTC. Amino acids: CAALADRSLGGYTF.

The chain is built from TRBV5-8 and TRBJ2-2; 7 bases agree with TRBD1. The V gene end was trimmed by 4 bases and the J gene end by 0 bases; junction bases not matched to a gene: 6. Germline-derived CDR1 and CDR2 are SGHTS and YDEGEE. The CDR3 is made up of 16 amino acids. CDR3 sequence reads: CASSLPGQPNTGELFF. In DNA, the CDR3 is TGTGCCAGCAGCCTACCGGGACAGCCGAACACCGGGGAGCTGTTTTTT.

The chain recombines TRBV30 with TRBJ1-1; D remains ambiguous. The CDR3 sequence is 12 residues long. Germline CDR1 reads GTSNPN; CDR2 reads SVGIG (reference sequence). Trimming pared 1 base from V and 7 bases from J, leaving 10 bases between. The CDR3 DNA follows: TGTGCCTGGAGTGGGGCATCAGTTGAAGCTTTCTTT. Protein: CAWSGASVEAFF.

This clone has just one count. This chain uses TRBV30 with TRBJ2-1, with 10 positions matching TRBD1. The germline gives CDR1 GTSNPN, CDR2 SVGIG (reference sequence). The CDR3 loop spans 14 amino acids. V shed 7 bases, J shed 8 bases, and the junction held 11 bases outside the gene matches. The CDR3: CALEGTGVRHEQFF. The CDR3 DNA reads TGTGCCTTGGAAGGGACAGGGGTTCGCCATGAGCAGTTCTTC.

The chain has TRBV6-4 and TRBJ2-1, with TRBD2 as a possible D gene (5 bases). The germline gives CDR1 MRHNA, CDR2 SNTAGT. CDR3 length equals 14 residues. V was pared by 6 bases and J by 8 bases, with 17 bases between. The CDR3 bases are TGTGCCAGCAGCCGGGGTCAGGTGGGAGATGAGCAGTTCTTC. Protein product: CASSRGQVGDEQFF.

The rearrangement links TRBV28 to TRBJ1-2; D uncertain. Germline V gene data show CDR1 as MDHEN and CDR2 as SYDVKM. V gave up 5 bases and J gave up 0 bases, with 13 bases separating them. CDR3 size: 15 residues. The CDR3 reads CASSLLGEPNYGYTF. In nucleotides, the CDR3 is TGTGCCAGCAGTCTCCTCGGGGAGCCTAACTATGGCTACACCTTC.

This chain links TRBV10-1 with TRBJ1-1; 7 bases map to TRBD1. After removal of 0 bases from V and 10 bases from J, the junction contained 14 bases not matched to a gene. The germline gives CDR1 WNHNN, CDR2 SYGVQD (reference sequence). This CDR3 is built from 16 residues. The CDR3 protein is CASSESRVRGPRGAFF. CDR3 DNA: TGCGCCAGCAGTGAGTCGAGAGTAAGGGGGCCAAGAGGAGCTTTCTTT.

For the CDR3, the DNA is TGTGCCAGCAGCTGGAGAGGGGGCGCACCTCGGGGCTACACCTTC. Translating it yields CASSWRGGAPRGYTF. The chain has TRBV11-2 and TRBJ1-2; 7 positions agree with TRBD1. This CDR3 comprises 15 residues. V dropped 4 bases and J dropped 8; count of bases not matched to a gene: 13. Germline V gives CDR1 SGHAT, CDR2 FQNNGV. Supplemented by reference TRBV11-2 and TRBJ1-2, the full variable domain reads EAGVAQSPRYKIIEKRQSVAFWCNPISGHATLYWYQQILGQGPKLLIQFQNNGVVDDSQLPKDRFSAERLKGVDSTLKIQPAKLEDSAVYLCASSWRGGAPRGYTFGSGTRLTVV.

The chain employs TRBV2 and TRBJ1-1; D perhaps matches TRBD1 (5 bases). Per the germline V gene, CDR1 is SNHLY and CDR2 is FYNNEI. This CDR3 contains 12 residues. The ends were cut back, 3 bases at V and 6 bases at J, with 8 bases in the middle. In nucleotides, the CDR3 is TGTGCCAGCAGTGAGACAGCCCCTGAAGCTTTCTTT. Protein product: CASSETAPEAFF.

This chain joins TRBV7-9 and TRBJ2-7, with TRBD2 matching over 7 bases. The CDR3 loop spans 15 amino acids. Germline assignment: CDR1 SEHNR and CDR2 FQNEAQ (reference sequence). J gave up 6 bases and V 4 bases, and 12 bases lay outside the gene matches. The CDR3 region is CASSSRGVQLGEQYF. The CDR3 nucleotides read TGTGCCAGCAGCTCCCGGGGGGTACAACTTGGCGAGCAGTACTTC.

Only a few counts were recorded for this clone. The chain recombines TRBV11-2 with TRBJ1-6, with D possibly being TRBD1 (5 bases). Germline values: CDR1 SGHAT, CDR2 FQNNGV. Trimming cost V 5 bases and J 8 bases, with 16 bases left between them. The CDR3 is 15 residues long. The CDR3 sequence: CASSPIQGRDSPLHF. In nucleotides, the CDR3 is TGTGCCAGCAGCCCCATTCAGGGCAGAGATTCACCCCTCCACTTT.

The rearrangement joins TRBV28 to TRBJ2-7, with TRBD1 identical over 8 bases. The trim removed 6 bases at V and 6 bases at J, leaving 10 bases unmatched. Germline CDR1 MDHEN, CDR2 SYDVKM. The CDR3 totals 14 residues. The CDR3 nucleotides are TGTGCCAGCAGGATGACAGGGGACTGGCGCGAGCAGTACTTC. Translated, it gives CASRMTGDWREQYF.